Each of the 11 T cell receptor beta chains below was sequenced from the same sample in a study of patients and donors after allogeneic stem cell transplantation. TCRdb redid the calling of the RT-PCR reads with MiXCR, one entry per CDR3 protein. The sample lists about 74,000 distinct CDR3 sequences; about 30% were seen once. Sequencing input: blood, either unsorted or a sorted T cell fraction (not recorded which). The receptors shown here come from a human donor who was either an allogeneic HSCT recipient or a stem cell or donor lymphocyte infusion donor (not recorded which). It is not recorded whose cells these are; they may come from a transplant donor.

The CDR3 here is CASSFFPFTSQRGGRNEQFF. In DNA, the CDR3 is TGTGCCAGCAGTTTTTTCCCCTTTACTTCCCAGCGGGGGGGCCGGAATGAGCAGTTCTTC. V and J are TRBV12-3 or TRBV12-4 and TRBJ2-1, with TRBD2 matching 10 bases. The CDR3 runs 20 residues. The V segment lost 3 bases and the J segment 7 bases; nucleotides outside the gene matches: 21.

This clonotype has a handful of counts. This rearrangement joins TRBV29-1 to TRBJ2-2, with D hard to call. Trimming cost V 3 bases and J 1 base, with 6 bases left between them. The CDR3 length is 13 residues. Germline V gene data show CDR1 as SQVTM and CDR2 as ANQGSEA. The CDR3 nucleotides read TGCAGCGTTGATGGGCTGAACACCGGGGAGCTGTTTTTT. Translated, it gives CSVDGLNTGELFF.

The chain carries TRBV5-1 and TRBJ2-7; weak D call: TRBD2 (5 bases). This CDR3 is 14 amino acids long. Per germline, CDR1 SGHRS and CDR2 YFSETQ. Trimming left V 4 bases short and J 4 bases short, with 15 bases between. The CDR3 DNA is TGCGCCAGCAGCCTACTCTCCGGGAAGTACGAGCAGTACTTC. It is translated as CASSLLSGKYEQYF.

V and J are TRBV5-1 and TRBJ2-5; weak D call: TRBD2 (5 bases). The V gene's germline CDR1 is SGHRS and CDR2 YFSETQ. V was shortened by 4 bases and J by 5 bases, with 12 bases between the two germline ends. The CDR3 is 13 amino acids. CDR3 nucleotides: TGCGCCAGCAGCACGGCGGGTTGGGAGACCCAGTACTTC. Its protein is CASSTAGWETQYF. The whole variable domain, remainder taken from reference TRBV5-1 and TRBJ2-5, is KAGVTQTPRYLIKTRGQQVTLSCSPISGHRSVSWYQQTPGQGLQFLFEYFSETQRNKGNFPGRFSGRQFSNSRSEMNVSTLELGDSALYLCASSTAGWETQYFGPGTRLLVL.

The CDR3 loop is CASSEGRDTQYF. The CDR3 coding sequence is TGTGCCAGCAGTGAGGGAAGAGATACGCAGTATTTT. The rearrangement joins TRBV2 to TRBJ2-3, with D hard to call. The CDR3 runs to 12 residues. Germline CDR1 reads SNHLY; CDR2 reads FYNNEI. Trimming took 3 bases from V and 5 from J, leaving 6 bases between them.

The CDR3 coding sequence is TGTGCCAGCAGTTCACCGGGACAGGGATTGAACACTGAAGCTTTCTTT. Protein: CASSSPGQGLNTEAFF. The chain joins TRBV28 to TRBJ1-1; 9 bases fit TRBD1. Germline-derived CDR1 and CDR2 are MDHEN and SYDVKM. V was clipped by 4 bases and J by 0 bases; unmatched bases: 6. The CDR3 length is 16 residues.

The V and J genes are TRBV27 and TRBJ1-2; TRBD1 might be the D (5 bases). The ends were cut back, 6 bases at V and 5 bases at J, with 19 bases in the middle. CDR3 length equals 15 residues. From germline, CDR1 is MNHEY and CDR2 SMNVEV (reference sequence). The CDR3 protein is CASSTPGTAPYGYTF. The CDR3 region has the DNA TGTGCCAGCAGCACCCCCGGGACCGCACCTTATGGCTACACCTTC.

This clonotype was counted only a few times. The V and J genes are TRBV24-1 and TRBJ2-5; TRBD2 aligns across 12 bases. The CDR3 sequence is 19 residues long. Germline CDR1 KGHDR, CDR2 SFDVKD. V lost 3 bases, J lost 5 bases, and 15 bases stayed unmatched. The CDR3 DNA is TGTGCCACCAGTGATACCGGACTAGCGGGAAATGGTGCGGTTGAGACCCAGTACTTC. It is translated as CATSDTGLAGNGAVETQYF.

The sample holds many counts of this clonotype. V is TRBV7-3 and J is TRBJ1-1; D is uncertain. From germline, CDR1 is SGHTA and CDR2 FQGTGA. This CDR3 comprises 13 residues. The V end lost 1 base, the J end lost 5 bases, and 8 bases lay between the germline ends. This CDR3 reads CASSLSPGTEAFF. The CDR3 coding sequence is TGTGCCAGCAGCTTAAGCCCCGGGACTGAAGCTTTCTTT.

The V call is TRBV5-1, the J call TRBJ1-2; 7 positions match TRBD1. This CDR3 contains 16 residues. Germline CDR1 is SGHRS and CDR2 is YFSETQ. V gave up 3 bases and J gave up 7 bases; unmatched junction bases: 15. The CDR3 coding sequence is TGCGCCAGCAGCTATAGCGACAGGGAGCATCTCATTGGCTACACCTTC. Amino acid sequence: CASSYSDREHLIGYTF.

In its sample, this clonotype was seen a few times. V gene TRBV20-1 combines with J gene TRBJ2-7; D could derive from TRBD1 or TRBD2 (6 bases each). The CDR3 totals 15 residues. In germline, CDR1 is DFQATT, CDR2 SNEGSKA (reference sequence). Trimming pared 1 base from V and 3 bases from J, leaving 16 bases between. The CDR3 sequence is CSARGGRTALYEQYF. CDR3 nucleotide sequence: TGCAGTGCTAGAGGAGGGAGGACAGCCCTCTACGAGCAGTACTTC.